This is a list of T cell receptor beta chains from one sample in a study of cytomegalovirus exposure and HLA in healthy donors. The data were produced by immunoSEQ multiplex PCR, yet TCRdb's version contains in-frame clones alone and is incomplete. The sample has tens of thousands of clones, approximately 90% seen once. The sequencing input was PBMCs. These receptors came from a man aged 18 to 29 in good health and CMV-seronegative. Both conserved end residues are part of each CDR3. D genes are given only for firm matches. Where a row states a size, it is once, few, many or the class of an expanded clone; other rows omit it.

size: NA; V: TRBV27; D: NA; J: TRBJ2-5; DNA: TGTGCCAGCAGCCAGAGCGGAAACCAAGAGACCCAGTACTTC; CDR3: CASSQSGNQETQYF
size: NA; V: TRBV27; D: TRBD2; J: TRBJ2-1; DNA: TGTGCCAGCAGTTCGGGACTACATGAGCAGTTCTTC; CDR3: CASSSGLHEQFF
size: NA; V: TRBV10-3; D: TRBD2; J: TRBJ2-1; DNA: TGTGCCATCCATAGCGGGAGCTCCTACAATGAGCAGTTCTTC; CDR3: CAIHSGSSYNEQFF
size: NA; V: TRBV11-2; D: NA; J: TRBJ1-1; DNA: TGTGCCAGCAGCTCCGACAGTCAGAACACTGAAGCTTTCTTT; CDR3: CASSSDSQNTEAFF
size: few; V: TRBV7-2; D: NA; J: TRBJ2-1; DNA: TGTGCCAGCAGCTTAGGGCGGCGAGTCGGCAATGAGCAGTTCTTC; CDR3: CASSLGRRVGNEQFF
size: NA; V: TRBV7-2; D: TRBD1; J: TRBJ2-1; DNA: TGTGCCAGCAGCGCCGCCGGCACAGGGGCCAATGAGCAGTTCTTC; CDR3: CASSAAGTGANEQFF
size: once; V: TRBV4-1; D: NA; J: TRBJ1-4; DNA: TGCGCCAGCAGCCAAGATCCTCTAGGAACAACTAATGAAAAACTGTTTTTT; CDR3: CASSQDPLGTTNEKLFF
size: NA; V: TRBV7-6; D: NA; J: TRBJ2-1; DNA: TGTGCCAGCAGCCCGGGAGACTACAATGAGCAGTTCTTC; CDR3: CASSPGDYNEQFF
size: NA; V: TRBV9; D: NA; J: TRBJ1-5; DNA: TGTGCCAGCAGCGAGGGGGAGGGGGGAGGAGGTCAGCCCCAGCATTTT; CDR3: CASSEGEGGGGQPQHF
size: NA; V: TRBV7-8; D: NA; J: TRBJ2-1; DNA: TGTGCCAGCAGCCAAAATCCCGGGACCTACAATGAGCAGTTCTTC; CDR3: CASSQNPGTYNEQFF
size: NA; V: TRBV20-1; D: NA; J: TRBJ1-2; DNA: TGCAGTGCCGCAGCTAACTATGGCTACACCTTC; CDR3: CSAAANYGYTF
size: NA; V: TRBV7-2; D: NA; J: TRBJ1-1; DNA: TGTGCCAGCAGCCTTCTGGGCGGGGTCACTGAAGCTTTCTTT; CDR3: CASSLLGGVTEAFF
size: NA; V: TRBV27; D: TRBD1; J: TRBJ2-1; DNA: TGTGCCAGTTTTACTACAGGGGTCGGGGAGCAGTTCTTC; CDR3: CASFTTGVGEQFF
size: once; V: TRBV11-2; D: NA; J: TRBJ2-2; DNA: TGTGCCAGCAGCTTAAAGATGGCAGACACCGGGGAGCTGTTTTTT; CDR3: CASSLKMADTGELFF
size: NA; V: TRBV7-3; D: TRBD2; J: TRBJ2-1; DNA: TGTGCCAGCAGCTTATCGGCCCGGCGGGAGGGCCTTTCAGCCTACAATGAGCAGTTCTTC; CDR3: CASSLSARREGLSAYNEQFF
size: NA; V: TRBV11-1; D: NA; J: TRBJ2-1; DNA: TGTGCCAGCAGCGGGGGCAGGGGAAATGAGCAGTTCTTC; CDR3: CASSGGRGNEQFF
size: NA; V: TRBV5-3; D: NA; J: TRBJ1-4; DNA: TGTGCCAGAAGCTTGTGGTCGGGGAGGCGGACAGAAAAACTGTTTTTT; CDR3: CARSLWSGRRTEKLFF
size: NA; V: TRBV10-2; D: TRBD2; J: TRBJ2-1; DNA: TGCGCCAGCAGACCCGGGACTAGTTCGGATGAGCAGTTCTTC; CDR3: CASRPGTSSDEQFF